What follows is one T cell receptor (beta chain) and its context. This specimen belongs to a study of cytomegalovirus exposure and HLA in healthy donors. There are 15 residues in the CDR3. Germline V gene lookup returns CDR1 SGHAT and CDR2 FQNNGV. V trimming: 4 bases; J trimming: 2 bases; junction bases outside the gene matches: 6. Assay: immunoSEQ multiplex PCR; the TCRdb copy retains only in-frame clones and omits some. The table includes around 200,000 clones, approximately 84% detected once. This chain connects TRBV11-2 to TRBJ1-2, with 8 bases fitting TRBD1. Sample: PBMCs. This sequence originates from a woman in her late teens or twenties in good health and CMV-seropositive. The DNA of the CDR3 is TGTGCCAGCAGCTCAACACAGGGGGGCAACTATGGCTACACCTTC. It specifies CASSSTQGGNYGYTF.